These 5 T cell receptor beta chains came from one sample sequenced in a study of blood T cell repertoires in COVID-19. Some clones are missing from TCRdb's copy, which holds only in-frame ones; the method was immunoSEQ multiplex PCR. The table records around 100,000 clones, approximately 80% of them present only once. The sequenced sample consisted of peripheral blood. Receptor source: a man aged 55 to 70 with acute or convalescent COVID-19.

The rearrangement uses TRBV7-6 and TRBJ2-3, with 8 nucleotides matching TRBD2. This CDR3 has 16 amino acids. After removal of 1 base from V and 3 bases from J, the junction contained 6 bases not matched to a gene. Germline V gene sequence: CDR1 SGHVS, CDR2 FNYEAQ. The CDR3 protein is CASSLVGTRDTDTQYF. The CDR3 bases are TGTGCCAGCAGCTTAGTTGGGACTAGGGATACAGATACGCAGTATTTT.

V gene TRBV3-1 (or the pseudogene TRBV3-2) combines with J gene TRBJ2-1; 9 bases are shared with TRBD2. The germline CDR1 and CDR2 sequences are LGHDT and YNNKEL (reference sequence). This CDR3 spans 16 amino acids. With 0 bases clipped from V and 8 bases from J, the junction kept 8 bases outside the gene matches. The CDR3 here is CASSQDLAGWAHEQFF. Written as DNA, the CDR3 is TGTGCCAGCAGCCAAGACCTAGCGGGATGGGCCCATGAGCAGTTCTTC.

The chain couples TRBV30 to TRBJ1-4, with D possibly matching TRBD1 (5 bases). The germline V gene has CDR1 GTSNPN and CDR2 SVGIG (reference sequence). The CDR3 loop spans 15 amino acids. V lost 0 bases to trimming and J lost 6 bases, with 14 bases between them. The CDR3 DNA sequence: TGTGCCTGGAGTGTGGGGCAGGGTGGACATGAAAAACTGTTTTTT. The encoded protein is CAWSVGQGGHEKLFF.

This chain joins TRBV23-1 and TRBJ2-2; maybe TRBD1 (6 bases). TRBV23-1 is assigned to the ORF class and has an uncertain function. Trimming pared 6 bases from V and 7 bases from J, leaving 18 bases between. This CDR3 is 15 amino acids long. The DNA for the CDR3 is TGCGCCAGCAGCCCCCCGGGACACGTTAACGGGGAGCTGTTTTTT. Protein sequence: CASSPPGHVNGELFF.

The chain is built from TRBV5-1 and TRBJ1-1, with D tentatively TRBD1 (6 bases). The CDR3 is made up of 14 amino acids. CDR1 is SGHRS, CDR2 YFSETQ, per germline. V gave up 5 bases and J gave up 1 base, with 12 bases separating them. The CDR3 DNA is TGCGCCAGCAGAGCGGGACATCAGAACACTGAAGCTTTCTTT. Its translation: CASRAGHQNTEAFF.